The 13 T cell receptor beta chains below come from one sample, sequenced in a study of cytomegalovirus exposure and HLA in healthy donors (dated by TCRdb to the late 2010s). Libraries came from the immunoSEQ multiplex PCR assay. A mixture of 60 forward primers for TCR Vbeta segments and 13 reverse primers for TCR Jbeta segments was used in the multiplex PCR. As stored in TCRdb, this immuneACCESS dataset retains in-frame rearrangements with V and J assigned. A fraction of the clones does not appear; measured against another copy, unresolved V genes explain less than half of the discrepancy, and the remainder lacks a known reason. The sample table records about 220,000 clones; around four fifths of these occur just once. 0.71% of the sample comes from the top ten. Sequencing was done on a sample of PBMCs. The receptors shown here come from a boy younger than 10 in good health and CMV-seronegative.

This chain links TRBV10-3 with TRBJ2-3; D perhaps matches TRBD2 (6 bases). The V and J ends lost 2 bases and 4 bases respectively, with 13 bases between them. The CDR3 runs 15 residues. Looked up from germline, CDR1 is ENHRY and CDR2 is SYGVKD. Here the CDR3 reads CAISEEAGRPDTQYF. In DNA, the CDR3 is TGTGCCATCAGTGAGGAGGCGGGAAGGCCAGATACGCAGTATTTT.

The chain couples TRBV30 to TRBJ2-2; a weak D match, TRBD1 (5 bases). V gave up 5 bases and J gave up 3 bases, with 10 bases separating them. In germline, CDR1 is GTSNPN, CDR2 SVGIG (reference sequence). CDR3 length: 13 residues. CDR3 loop: CAWLTAYTGELFF. The CDR3 DNA reads as TGTGCCTGGTTGACAGCCTACACCGGGGAGCTGTTTTTT.

V and J are TRBV19 and TRBJ2-5; 9 bases fit TRBD1. The CDR3 is made up of 15 amino acids. V was pared by 4 bases and J by 4 bases, with 7 bases of the junction left unmatched. Looked up from germline, CDR1 is LNHDA and CDR2 is SQIVND (reference sequence). The CDR3 loop reads CASSTGQGRGETQYF. CDR3 coding DNA: TGTGCCAGTAGTACCGGACAGGGGCGAGGAGAGACCCAGTACTTC.

In this sample, this clone turned up once. The rearrangement links TRBV9 to TRBJ1-2; 10 bases align to TRBD1. The germline V gene has CDR1 SGDLS and CDR2 YYNGEE. The CDR3 loop spans 16 amino acids. With 2 bases clipped from V and 4 bases from J, the junction kept 8 bases outside the gene matches. CDR3: CASSVSGTGAIYGYTF. The CDR3 coding sequence is TGTGCCAGCAGCGTCAGCGGGACAGGGGCGATCTATGGCTACACCTTC.

The chain has TRBV25-1 and TRBJ1-5, with TRBD1 matching over 7 bases. The V segment lost 6 bases and the J segment 6 bases; nucleotides outside the gene matches: 8. The CDR3 runs to 14 residues. In germline, CDR1 is MGHDK, CDR2 SYGVNS. The CDR3 is CASSTGTAFQPQHF. In DNA, the CDR3 is TGTGCCAGCAGCACCGGGACAGCCTTTCAGCCCCAGCATTTT.

The chain recombines TRBV7-9 with TRBJ1-4; D may be TRBD1 (5 bases). The germline V and J ends were trimmed by 8 bases and 1 base, with 20 bases remaining between them. In germline, CDR1 is SEHNR, CDR2 FQNEAQ (reference sequence). This CDR3 is 17 amino acids long. CDR3 region: CASSVGSIGVTNEKLFF. The CDR3 nucleotides are TGTGCCAGCTCAGTGGGAAGCATAGGGGTAACTAATGAAAAACTGTTTTTT.

The V gene is TRBV7-2, the J gene TRBJ2-3; 12 bases agree with TRBD2. The germline gives CDR1 SGHTA, CDR2 FQGNSA. Trimming at V came to 1 base and at J to 6 bases, leaving 5 bases not matched to a gene. The CDR3 runs to 16 residues. CDR3 in amino acids: CASSLGLAGGRDTQYF. The CDR3 DNA reads as TGTGCCAGCAGCTTAGGTCTAGCGGGGGGGCGGGATACGCAGTATTTT.

The genes are TRBV28 and TRBJ1-2; D remains unclear. Germline loops: CDR1 MDHEN, CDR2 SYDVKM. CDR3 size: 13 residues. Deletions cut 7 bases from V and 4 bases from J, with 13 bases between. In DNA form, the CDR3 reads TGTGCCAGCACCAAAGAGATCCGCTATGGCTACACCTTC. The encoded protein is CASTKEIRYGYTF.

This chain uses TRBV20-1 with TRBJ1-2; no definite D call. In germline, CDR1 is DFQATT, CDR2 SNEGSKA (reference sequence). The CDR3 is made up of 11 amino acids. The germline V and J ends were trimmed by 6 bases and 5 bases, with 10 bases remaining between them. In DNA form, the CDR3 reads TGCAGTGCCGCCGGGTCATATGGCTACACCTTC. Translated, it gives CSAAGSYGYTF.

The rearrangement links TRBV2 to TRBJ1-4; tentative D call: TRBD1 (5 bases). Germline lookup yields CDR1 SNHLY and CDR2 FYNNEI. The CDR3 consists of 13 residues. The ends were cut back, 2 bases at V and 8 bases at J, with 9 bases in the middle. CDR3 coding DNA: TGTGCCAGCAGTGAACGGGGGAGCGAAAAACTGTTTTTT. Translation gives CASSERGSEKLFF. Looking up the rest from reference TRBV2 and TRBJ1-4 gives the full variable domain: EPEVTQTPSHQVTQMGQEVILRCVPISNHLYFYWYRQILGQKVEFLVSFYNNEISEKSEIFDDQFSVERPDGSNFTLKIRSTKLEDSAMYFCASSERGSEKLFFGSGTQLSVL.

This rearrangement joins TRBV4-1 to TRBJ2-7, with a possible D match to TRBD1 (5 bases). Between the trimmed V and J ends, which lost 1 base and 1 base, there was a span of 11 bases. The CDR3 contains 15 residues. CDR1 is MGHRA, CDR2 YSYEKL, per germline. The CDR3 loop is CASSQGRQGSYEQYF. The CDR3 DNA reads TGCGCCAGCAGCCAAGGGCGGCAGGGTTCCTACGAGCAGTACTTC.

The chain employs TRBV5-5 and TRBJ2-2; 8 bases agree with TRBD2. The CDR3 is 15 residues long. CDR1 is SGHKS, CDR2 YYEKEE, per germline (reference sequence). Losses at the gene ends were 1 base for V and 6 bases for J; bases not matched to a gene: 5. Written as DNA, the CDR3 is TGTGCCAGCAGCTTGTTGCGGGAGGTAGCCGGGGAGCTGTTTTTT. Residues: CASSLLREVAGELFF.

This chain connects TRBV6-5 to TRBJ1-2; TRBD1 is a possible D gene (6 bases). CDR1 and CDR2 (germline): MNHEY, SVGAGI. V dropped 8 bases and J dropped 2 bases, with 12 bases sitting between them. The CDR3 spans 13 residues. This CDR3 reads CASGRGTNYGYTF. CDR3 DNA: TGTGCCAGCGGGAGGGGGACAAACTATGGCTACACCTTC.